Reported below is one T cell receptor (beta chain). The data are from a study of blood T cells in healthy people across ages. Primers used in a second PCR of roughly 7 to 12 cycles were a sample-barcoded 5' primer and a J-beta primer mix. TCRdb analysed the 5' RACE reads with MiXCR anew, one entry per CDR3 protein. Of over 300,000 distinct CDR3 sequences in the sample, approximately 47% are singletons; the top ten hold 45% to 55%. The germline gives CDR1 DFQATT, CDR2 SNEGSKA (reference sequence). The length of the CDR3 is 16 residues. V lost 1 base to trimming and J lost 4 bases; unmatched junction nucleotides: 6.

V usage is TRBV20-1 and J usage is TRBJ2-1; TRBD2 aligns across 11 bases. The specimen was blood. The clonotype comes from a man between 60 and 75 years old in good health. The CDR3 sequence is CSARVSSGGDYNEQFF. In DNA form, the CDR3 reads TGCAGTGCTAGAGTCAGTAGCGGGGGGGATTACAATGAGCAGTTCTTC.